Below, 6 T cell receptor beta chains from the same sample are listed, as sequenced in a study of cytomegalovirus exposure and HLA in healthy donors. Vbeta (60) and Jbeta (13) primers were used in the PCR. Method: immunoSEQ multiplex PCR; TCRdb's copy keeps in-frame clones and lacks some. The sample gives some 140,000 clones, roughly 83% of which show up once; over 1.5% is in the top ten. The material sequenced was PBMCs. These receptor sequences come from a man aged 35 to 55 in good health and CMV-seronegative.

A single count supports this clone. The CDR3, as DNA: TGTGCTAGTGGCTCTAGACAGGGTCGTGAAAAACTGTTTTTT. Translated, it gives CASGSRQGREKLFF. The V and J genes are TRBV12-5 and TRBJ1-4, with TRBD1 identical over 7 bases. This CDR3 is built from 14 residues. The germline gives CDR1 LGHNT, CDR2 FRNRAP. Trimming at V came to 6 bases and at J to 7 bases, leaving 8 bases not matched to a gene.

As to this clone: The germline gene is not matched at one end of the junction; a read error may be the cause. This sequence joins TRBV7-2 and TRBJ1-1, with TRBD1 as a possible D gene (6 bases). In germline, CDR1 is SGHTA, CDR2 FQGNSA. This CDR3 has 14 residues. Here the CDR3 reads CASILGQMNTEAFF. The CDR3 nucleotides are TGTGCCAGCATCTTAGGACAGATGAACACTGAAGCTTTCTTT. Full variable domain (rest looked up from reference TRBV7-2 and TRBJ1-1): GAGVSQSPSNKVTEKGKDVELRCDPISGHTALYWYRQSLGQGLEFLIYFQGNSAPDKSGLPSDRFSAERTGGSVSTLTIQRTQQEDSAVYLCASILGQMNTEAFFGQGTRLTVV.

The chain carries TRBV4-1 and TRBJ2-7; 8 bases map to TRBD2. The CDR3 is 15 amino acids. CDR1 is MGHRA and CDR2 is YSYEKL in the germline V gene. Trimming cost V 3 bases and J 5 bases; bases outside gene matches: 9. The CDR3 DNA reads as TGCGCCAGCAGCCACATCGGGGGGGTTAAGGACGAGCAGTACTTC. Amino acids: CASSHIGGVKDEQYF.

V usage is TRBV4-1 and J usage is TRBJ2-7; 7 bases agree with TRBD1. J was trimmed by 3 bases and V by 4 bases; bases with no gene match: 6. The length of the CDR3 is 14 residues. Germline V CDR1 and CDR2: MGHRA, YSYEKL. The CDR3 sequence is CASSLRGQNYEQYF. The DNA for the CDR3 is TGCGCCAGCAGCCTTCGGGGACAGAACTACGAGCAGTACTTC.

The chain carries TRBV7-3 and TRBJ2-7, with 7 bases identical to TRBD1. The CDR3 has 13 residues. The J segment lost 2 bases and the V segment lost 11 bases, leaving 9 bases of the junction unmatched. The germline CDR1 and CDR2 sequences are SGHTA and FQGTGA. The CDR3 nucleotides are TGTGCCGGGGGCCGGGACAGCCCCTACGAGCAGTACTTC. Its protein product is CAGGRDSPYEQYF.

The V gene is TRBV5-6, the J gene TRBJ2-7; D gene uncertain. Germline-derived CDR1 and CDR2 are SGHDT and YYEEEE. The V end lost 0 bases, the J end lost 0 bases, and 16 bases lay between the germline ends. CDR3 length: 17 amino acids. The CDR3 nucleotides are TGTGCCAGCAGCTTGGGAGGTTCGGCAGAGGTCTCCTACGAGCAGTACTTC. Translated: CASSLGGSAEVSYEQYF. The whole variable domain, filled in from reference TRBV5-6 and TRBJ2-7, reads DAGVTQSPTHLIKTRGQQVTLRCSPKSGHDTVSWYQQALGQGPQFIFQYYEEEERQRGNFPDRFSGHQFPNYSSELNVNALLLGDSALYLCASSLGGSAEVSYEQYFGPGTRLTVT.